This T cell receptor (beta chain) derives from a study of beta chain features in type 1 diabetes. Findings of the study overall: Type 1 diabetes patients had fewer VDJ junction insertions and more deletions. Shorter TCRB CDR3s, moderately but significantly so, marked every one of the four CD4+ subsets in Type 1 diabetes patients.

On this clone: Its cognate antigen is unknown.

The CDR3 length is 15 residues. Germline assignment: CDR1 MNHEY and CDR2 SMNVEV (reference sequence). J gave up 4 bases and V 5 bases, and 6 bases lay outside the gene matches. TCRB transcripts that were expressed got sequenced, as all of the isolated RNA had been reverse transcribed. Some clones are missing from TCRdb's copy, which holds only in-frame ones; the method was immunoSEQ multiplex PCR. The profile shows 600,000 or so clones, over 13% of them singletons. The V and J genes are TRBV27 and TRBJ1-1, with TRBD1 identical over 11 bases. Sequenced sample: naive CD4+ T cells from blood. The sequence came from a man younger than 35 with type 1 diabetes. The CDR3 sequence: CASSQPGQGGTEAFF. The CDR3 region has the DNA TGTGCCAGCAGTCAACCGGGACAGGGGGGCACTGAAGCTTTCTTT.